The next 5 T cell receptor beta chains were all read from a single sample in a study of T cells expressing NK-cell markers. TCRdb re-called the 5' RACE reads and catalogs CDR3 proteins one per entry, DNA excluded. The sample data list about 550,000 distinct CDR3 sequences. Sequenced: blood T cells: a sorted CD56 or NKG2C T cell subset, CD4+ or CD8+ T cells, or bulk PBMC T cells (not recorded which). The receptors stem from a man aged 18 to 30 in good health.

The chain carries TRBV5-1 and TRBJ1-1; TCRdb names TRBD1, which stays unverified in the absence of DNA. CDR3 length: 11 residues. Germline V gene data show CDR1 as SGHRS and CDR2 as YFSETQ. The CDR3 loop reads CASSASGRTFF.

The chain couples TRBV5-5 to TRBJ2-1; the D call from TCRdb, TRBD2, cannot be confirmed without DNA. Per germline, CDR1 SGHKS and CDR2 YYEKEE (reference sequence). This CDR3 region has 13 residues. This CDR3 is CASSWLTSDEQFF.

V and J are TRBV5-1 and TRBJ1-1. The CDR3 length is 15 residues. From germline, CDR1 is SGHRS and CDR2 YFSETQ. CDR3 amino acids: CASSPVGSGNTEAFF. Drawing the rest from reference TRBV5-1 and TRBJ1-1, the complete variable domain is KAGVTQTPRYLIKTRGQQVTLSCSPISGHRSVSWYQQTPGQGLQFLFEYFSETQRNKGNFPGRFSGRQFSNSRSEMNVSTLELGDSALYLCASSPVGSGNTEAFFGQGTRLTVV.

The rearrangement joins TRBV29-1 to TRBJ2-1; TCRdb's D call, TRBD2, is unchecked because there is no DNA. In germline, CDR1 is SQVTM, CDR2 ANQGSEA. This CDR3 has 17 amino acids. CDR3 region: CSVIWGLAGGMYNEQFF.

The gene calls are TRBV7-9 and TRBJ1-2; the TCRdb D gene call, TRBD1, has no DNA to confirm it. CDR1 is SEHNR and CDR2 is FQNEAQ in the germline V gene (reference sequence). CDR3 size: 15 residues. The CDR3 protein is CASSSTRDSVAGYTF.